A single sample is the source of the 10 T cell receptor beta chains below, sequenced in a study of T cell responses to AZD1222 COVID-19 vaccine. Clones were read by immunoSEQ multiplex PCR, and TCRdb kept only the in-frame ones, dropping some. The table includes 150,000 to 200,000 clones, around 86% detected once. Sequenced here: peripheral blood, sampled on day 0 of MenACWY control vaccination. Receptor source: an adult in good health.

The chain recombines TRBV7-9 with TRBJ2-2; D is uncertain. V was cut by 5 bases and J by 7 bases, with 14 bases left in between. The germline V gene has CDR1 SEHNR and CDR2 FQNEAQ (reference sequence). The CDR3 totals 14 residues. The CDR3 region has the DNA TGTGCCAGCAGCCTGGTAGTTGGGCACGGGGAGCTGTTTTTT. Translation: CASSLVVGHGELFF. Based on the CDR3 plus reference TRBV7-9 and TRBJ2-2, the full variable domain is DTGVSQNPRHKITKRGQNVTFRCDPISEHNRLYWYRQTLGQGPEFLTYFQNEAQLEKSRLLSDRFSAERPKGSFSTLEIQRTEQGDSAMYLCASSLVVGHGELFFGEGSRLTVL.

The V gene is TRBV9, the J gene TRBJ1-3; 8 nucleotides agree with TRBD1. This CDR3 region has 13 residues. The germline V gene encodes CDR1 SGDLS and CDR2 YYNGEE. The J segment lost 6 bases and the V segment lost 5 bases, leaving 4 bases of the junction unmatched. The DNA for the CDR3 is TGTGCCAGCAGAGGGACAGGCGTAAACACCATATATTTT. Translated: CASRGTGVNTIYF.

V usage is TRBV6-5 and J usage is TRBJ1-6; D gene ambiguous. V dropped 0 bases and J dropped 0 bases, with 3 bases sitting between them. This CDR3 region has 15 residues. Per the germline V gene, CDR1 is MNHEY and CDR2 is SVGAGI. The DNA of the CDR3 is TGTGCCAGCAGTTACTCGGGCTCCTATAATTCACCCCTCCACTTT. Protein: CASSYSGSYNSPLHF.

In its sample, this clone was seen once. The rearrangement uses TRBV27 and TRBJ2-2, with D possibly being TRBD2 (6 bases). CDR1 is MNHEY, CDR2 SMNVEV, per germline (reference sequence). Between the trimmed V and J ends, which lost 0 bases and 2 bases, there was a span of 13 bases. The CDR3 is made up of 17 amino acids. As DNA, the CDR3 is TGTGCCAGCAGTTTATCGGGGCTAGCGATTAACACCGGGGAGCTGTTTTTT. Its protein is CASSLSGLAINTGELFF.

The chain carries TRBV13 and TRBJ2-1; 12 bases line up with TRBD2. The CDR3 has 17 amino acids. V gave up 3 bases and J gave up 4 bases; unmatched junction bases: 7. CDR1 and CDR2 (germline): PRHDT, FYEKMQ (reference sequence). This CDR3 reads CASSFGLAGGFYNEQFF. The CDR3 coding sequence is TGTGCCAGCAGCTTCGGGCTAGCGGGGGGGTTTTACAATGAGCAGTTCTTC.

V is TRBV10-3 and J is TRBJ2-7, with TRBD2 matching 9 bases. Trimming cost V 11 bases and J 0 bases; bases outside gene matches: 5. Germline values: CDR1 ENHRY, CDR2 SYGVKD. The CDR3 contains 13 residues. The DNA for the CDR3 is TGTGCCTTAAGGACTAGCGACTCCTACGAGCAGTACTTC. Its translation is CALRTSDSYEQYF.

V and J are TRBV27 and TRBJ2-7; D possibly matches TRBD1 or TRBD2 (6 bases each). In germline, CDR1 is MNHEY, CDR2 SMNVEV (reference sequence). V lost 3 bases, J lost 5 bases, and 17 bases lay in between. The CDR3 contains 15 residues. The CDR3 region has the DNA TGTGCCAGCAGTTTCGCCCGGGGGCGTTTTCACGAGCAGTACTTC. Translated: CASSFARGRFHEQYF.

This chain connects TRBV28 to TRBJ2-4; TRBD1 matches at 8 bases. Germline V gene lookup returns CDR1 MDHEN and CDR2 SYDVKM. This CDR3 has 14 amino acids. V lost 7 bases, J lost 0 bases, and 2 bases stayed unmatched. The CDR3 spells CASTGGIAKNIQYF. In DNA, the CDR3 is TGTGCCAGCACAGGGGGCATAGCCAAAAACATTCAGTACTTC.

The chain uses TRBV5-8 and TRBJ2-1; possible D gene TRBD2, 6 bases. Germline assignment: CDR1 SGHTS and CDR2 YDEGEE. The CDR3 spans 11 residues. V was cut by 3 bases and J by 12 bases, with 10 bases left in between. CDR3 sequence: CASSWDLRQFF. The CDR3 region has the DNA TGTGCCAGCAGCTGGGACTTGCGGCAGTTCTTC. The variable domain in full, completed from reference TRBV5-8 and TRBJ2-1, reads EAGVTQSPTHLIKTRGQQATLRCSPISGHTSVYWYQQALGLGLQFLLWYDEGEERNRGNFPPRFSGRQFPNYSSELNVNALELEDSALYLCASSWDLRQFFGPGTRLTVL.

The chain uses TRBV5-6 and TRBJ2-7; D gene unclear. This CDR3 comprises 12 residues. Trimming took 1 base from V and 4 from J, leaving 6 bases between them. Germline CDR1 and CDR2: SGHDT and YYEEEE. The CDR3 DNA reads TGTGCCAGCAGCTTGAGGTTTTACGAGCAGTACTTC. This gives the protein CASSLRFYEQYF.